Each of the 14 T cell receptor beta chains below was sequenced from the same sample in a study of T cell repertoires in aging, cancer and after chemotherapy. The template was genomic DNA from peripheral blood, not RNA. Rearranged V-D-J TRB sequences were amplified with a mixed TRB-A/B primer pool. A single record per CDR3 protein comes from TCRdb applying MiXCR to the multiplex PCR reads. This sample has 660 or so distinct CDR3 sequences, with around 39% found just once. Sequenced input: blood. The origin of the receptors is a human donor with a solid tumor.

The DNA for the CDR3 is TGTGCCAGCAGTGAACGGGTTCCCTATAATTCACCCCTCCACTTT. It translates to CASSERVPYNSPLHF. The chain joins TRBV2 to TRBJ1-6, with D hard to call. CDR1 SNHLY and CDR2 FYNNEI come from the germline V gene. The V end lost 2 bases, the J end lost 2 bases, and 7 bases lay between the germline ends. This CDR3 contains 15 residues.

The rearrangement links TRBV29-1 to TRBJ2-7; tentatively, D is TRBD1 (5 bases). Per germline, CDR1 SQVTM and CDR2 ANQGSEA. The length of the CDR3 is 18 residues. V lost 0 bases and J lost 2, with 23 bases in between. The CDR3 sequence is CSVEDQSPAGHDPYEQYV. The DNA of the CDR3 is TGCAGCGTTGAAGATCAGAGCCCGGCAGGGCACGATCCCTACGAGCAGTACGTC.

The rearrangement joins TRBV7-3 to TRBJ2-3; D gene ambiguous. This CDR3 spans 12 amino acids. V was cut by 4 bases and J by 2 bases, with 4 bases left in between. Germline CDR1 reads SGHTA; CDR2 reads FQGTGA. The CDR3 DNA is TGTGCCAGCAGCTCTAACACAGATACGCAGTATTTT. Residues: CASSSNTDTQYF.

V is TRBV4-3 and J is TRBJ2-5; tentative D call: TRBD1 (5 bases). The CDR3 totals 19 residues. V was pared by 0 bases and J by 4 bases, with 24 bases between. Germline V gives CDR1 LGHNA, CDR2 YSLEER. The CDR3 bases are TGCGCCAGCAGCCAAGATTACTTTATTGTGCCAGGGAAGGTAGAGACCCAGTACTTC. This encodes CASSQDYFIVPGKVETQYF.

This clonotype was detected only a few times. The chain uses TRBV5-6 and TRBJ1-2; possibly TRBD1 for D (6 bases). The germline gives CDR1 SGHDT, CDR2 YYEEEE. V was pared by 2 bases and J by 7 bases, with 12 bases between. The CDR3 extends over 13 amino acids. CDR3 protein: CASSFRGASGYTF. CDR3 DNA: TGTGCCAGCAGCTTCCGGGGGGCGTCTGGCTACACCTTC.

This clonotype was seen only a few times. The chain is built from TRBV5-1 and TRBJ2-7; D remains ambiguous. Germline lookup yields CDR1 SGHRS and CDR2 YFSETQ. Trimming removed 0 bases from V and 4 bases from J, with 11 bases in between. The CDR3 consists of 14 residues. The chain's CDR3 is CASSLDGVGYEQYV. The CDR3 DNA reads TGCGCCAGCAGCTTGGATGGGGTGGGATACGAGCAGTACGTC.

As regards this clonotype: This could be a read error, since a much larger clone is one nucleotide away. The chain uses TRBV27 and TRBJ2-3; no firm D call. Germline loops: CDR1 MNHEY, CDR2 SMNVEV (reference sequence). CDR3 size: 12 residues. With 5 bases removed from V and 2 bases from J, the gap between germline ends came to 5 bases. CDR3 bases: TGTGCCAGCAGTCCCGTCACAGATACGCAGTATTTT. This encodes CASSPVTDTQYF.

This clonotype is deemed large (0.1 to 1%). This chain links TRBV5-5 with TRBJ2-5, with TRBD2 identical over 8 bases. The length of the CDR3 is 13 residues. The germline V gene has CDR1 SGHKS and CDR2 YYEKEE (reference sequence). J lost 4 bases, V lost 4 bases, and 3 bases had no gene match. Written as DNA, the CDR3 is TGTGCCAGCAGCCCGCGGGGGGCAGAGACCCAGTACTTC. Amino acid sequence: CASSPRGAETQYF.

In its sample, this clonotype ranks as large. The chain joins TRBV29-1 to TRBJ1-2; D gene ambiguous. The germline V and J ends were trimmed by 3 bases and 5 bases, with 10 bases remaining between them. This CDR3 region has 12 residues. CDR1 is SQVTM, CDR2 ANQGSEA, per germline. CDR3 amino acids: CSVDKKYYGYTF. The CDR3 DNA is TGCAGCGTTGATAAGAAGTATTATGGCTACACCTTC.

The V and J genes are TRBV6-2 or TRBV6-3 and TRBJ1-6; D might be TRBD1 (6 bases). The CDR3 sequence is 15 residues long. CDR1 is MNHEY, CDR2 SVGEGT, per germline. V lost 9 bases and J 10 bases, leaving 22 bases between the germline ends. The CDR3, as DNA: TGTGCCAGGAGTCCTTCAGGGGCACCCCGATCACCCCTCCACTTT. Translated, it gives CARSPSGAPRSPLHF.

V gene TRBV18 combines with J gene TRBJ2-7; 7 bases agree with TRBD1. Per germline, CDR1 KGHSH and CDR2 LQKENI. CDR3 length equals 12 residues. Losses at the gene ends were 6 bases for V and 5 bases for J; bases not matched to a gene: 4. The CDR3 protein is CASSATGDEQYV. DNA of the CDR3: TGTGCCAGCTCCGCCACAGGGGACGAGCAGTACGTC.

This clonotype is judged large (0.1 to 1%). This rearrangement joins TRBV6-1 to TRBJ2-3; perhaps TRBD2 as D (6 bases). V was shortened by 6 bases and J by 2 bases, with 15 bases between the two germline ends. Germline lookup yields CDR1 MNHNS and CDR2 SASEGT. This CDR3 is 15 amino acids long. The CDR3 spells CASSGAGLSTDTQYF. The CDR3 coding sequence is TGTGCCAGCAGCGGGGCGGGGTTGTCCACAGATACGCAGTATTTT.

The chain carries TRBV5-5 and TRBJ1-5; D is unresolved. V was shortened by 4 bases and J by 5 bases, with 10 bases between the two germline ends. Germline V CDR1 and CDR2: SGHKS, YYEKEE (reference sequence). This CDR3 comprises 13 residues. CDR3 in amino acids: CASSRYGDQPQHF. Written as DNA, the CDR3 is TGTGCCAGCAGCAGATACGGAGATCAGCCCCAGCATTTT.

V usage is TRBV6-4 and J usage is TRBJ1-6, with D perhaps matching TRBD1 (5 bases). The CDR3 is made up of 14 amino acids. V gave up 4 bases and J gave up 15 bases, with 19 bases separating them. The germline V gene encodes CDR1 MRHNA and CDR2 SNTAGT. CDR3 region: CASSVSSTGSDLHF. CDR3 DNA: TGTGCCAGCAGTGTGTCCAGCACAGGTTCTGACCTCCACTTT.